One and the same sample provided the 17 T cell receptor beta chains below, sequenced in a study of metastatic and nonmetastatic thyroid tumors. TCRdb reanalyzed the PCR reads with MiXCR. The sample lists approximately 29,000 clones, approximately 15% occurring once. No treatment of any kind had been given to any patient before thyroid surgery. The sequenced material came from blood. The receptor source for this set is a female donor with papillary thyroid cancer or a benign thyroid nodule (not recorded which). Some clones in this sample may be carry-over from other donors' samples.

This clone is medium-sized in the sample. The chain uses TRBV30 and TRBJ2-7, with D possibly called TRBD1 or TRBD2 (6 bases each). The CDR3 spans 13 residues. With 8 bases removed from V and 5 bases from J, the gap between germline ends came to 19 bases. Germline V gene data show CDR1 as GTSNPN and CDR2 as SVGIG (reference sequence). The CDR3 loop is CAGNGGGPDEQYF. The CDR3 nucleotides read TGTGCCGGAAATGGAGGGGGTCCGGACGAGCAGTACTTC.

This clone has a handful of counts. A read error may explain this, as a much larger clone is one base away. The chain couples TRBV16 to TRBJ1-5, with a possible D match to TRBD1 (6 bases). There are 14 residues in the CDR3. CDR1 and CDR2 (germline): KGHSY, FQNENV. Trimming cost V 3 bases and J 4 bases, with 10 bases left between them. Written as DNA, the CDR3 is TGTGCCAGCAGCCAGGGGGCAACTAATCAGCCCCAGCATTTT. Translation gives CASSQGATNQPQHF.

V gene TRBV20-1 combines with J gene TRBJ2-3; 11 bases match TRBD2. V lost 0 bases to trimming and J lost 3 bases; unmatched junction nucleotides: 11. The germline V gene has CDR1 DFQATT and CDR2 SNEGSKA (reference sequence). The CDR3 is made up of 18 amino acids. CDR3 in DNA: TGCAGTGCTAGAGATATTAGGGGTACTAGCGGGAGAACAGATACGCAGTATTTT. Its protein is CSARDIRGTSGRTDTQYF.

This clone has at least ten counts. CDR3 bases: TGTGCCACCAGTGATTCGGGTCGGCGGGAGGTGTGGGATACGCAGTATTTT. This sequence encodes CATSDSGRREVWDTQYF. The chain is built from TRBV24-1 and TRBJ2-3; 8 nucleotides agree with TRBD2. The CDR3 totals 17 residues. J lost 6 bases, V lost 2 bases, and 12 bases had no gene match. Germline V CDR1 and CDR2: KGHDR, SFDVKD.

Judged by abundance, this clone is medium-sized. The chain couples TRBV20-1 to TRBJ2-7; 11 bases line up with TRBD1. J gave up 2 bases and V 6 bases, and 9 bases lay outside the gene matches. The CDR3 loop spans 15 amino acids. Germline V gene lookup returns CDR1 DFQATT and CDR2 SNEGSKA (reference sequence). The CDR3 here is CSATGGQGAPYEQYF. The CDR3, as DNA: TGCAGTGCCACGGGCGGACAGGGGGCTCCCTACGAGCAGTACTTC.

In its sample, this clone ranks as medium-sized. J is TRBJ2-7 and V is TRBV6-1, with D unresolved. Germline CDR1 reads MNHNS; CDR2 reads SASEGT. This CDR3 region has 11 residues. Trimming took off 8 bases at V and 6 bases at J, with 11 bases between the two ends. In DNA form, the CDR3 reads TGTGCCAGCGGGTGGCAGCTCGAGCAGTACTTC. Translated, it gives CASGWQLEQYF.

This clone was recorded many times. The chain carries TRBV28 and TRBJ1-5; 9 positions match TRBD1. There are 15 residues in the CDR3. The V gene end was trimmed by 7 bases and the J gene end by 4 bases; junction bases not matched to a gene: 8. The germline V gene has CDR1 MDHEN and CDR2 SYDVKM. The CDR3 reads CASTKTGQGNQPQHF. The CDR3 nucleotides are TGTGCCAGCACCAAAACTGGACAGGGGAATCAGCCCCAGCATTTT.

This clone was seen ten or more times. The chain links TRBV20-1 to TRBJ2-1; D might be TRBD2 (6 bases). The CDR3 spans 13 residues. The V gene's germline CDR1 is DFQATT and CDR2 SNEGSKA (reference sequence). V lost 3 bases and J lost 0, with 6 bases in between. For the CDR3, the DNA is TGCAGTGCTAGCGGGAGCTCCTACAATGAGCAGTTCTTC. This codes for CSASGSSYNEQFF.

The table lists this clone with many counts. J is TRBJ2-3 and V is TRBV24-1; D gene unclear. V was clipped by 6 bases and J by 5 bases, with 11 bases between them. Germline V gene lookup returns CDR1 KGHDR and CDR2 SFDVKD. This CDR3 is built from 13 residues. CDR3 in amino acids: CATSRELVDTQYF. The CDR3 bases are TGTGCCACCAGTAGGGAATTGGTAGATACGCAGTATTTT.

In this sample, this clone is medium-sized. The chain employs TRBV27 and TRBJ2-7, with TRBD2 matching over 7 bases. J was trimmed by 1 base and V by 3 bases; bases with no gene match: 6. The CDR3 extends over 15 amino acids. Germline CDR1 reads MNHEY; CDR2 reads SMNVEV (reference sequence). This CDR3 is CASSFRGEGSYEQYF. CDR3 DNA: TGTGCCAGCAGTTTTCGGGGGGAGGGTTCCTACGAGCAGTACTTC.

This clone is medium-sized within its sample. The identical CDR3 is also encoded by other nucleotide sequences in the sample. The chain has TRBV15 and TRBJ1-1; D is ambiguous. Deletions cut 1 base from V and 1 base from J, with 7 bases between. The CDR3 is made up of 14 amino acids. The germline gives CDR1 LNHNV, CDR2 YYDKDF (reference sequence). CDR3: CATSRGPGNTEAFF. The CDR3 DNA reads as TGTGCCACCAGCAGAGGACCGGGGAACACTGAAGCTTTCTTT.

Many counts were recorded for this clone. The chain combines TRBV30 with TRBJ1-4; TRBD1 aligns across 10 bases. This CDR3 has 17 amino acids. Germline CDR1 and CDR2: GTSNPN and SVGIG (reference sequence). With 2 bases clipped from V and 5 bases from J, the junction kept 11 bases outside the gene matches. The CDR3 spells CAWSPGTGVMVNEKLFF. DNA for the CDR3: TGTGCCTGGAGTCCCGGGACAGGGGTTATGGTAAATGAAAAACTGTTTTTT.

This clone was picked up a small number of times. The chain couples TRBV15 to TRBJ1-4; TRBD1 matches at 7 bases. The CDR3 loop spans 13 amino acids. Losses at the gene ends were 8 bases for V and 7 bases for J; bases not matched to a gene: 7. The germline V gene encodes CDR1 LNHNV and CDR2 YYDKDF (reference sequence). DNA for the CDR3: TGTGCCACCTTAGGACAGGTCGGTGAAAAACTGTTTTTT. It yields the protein CATLGQVGEKLFF.

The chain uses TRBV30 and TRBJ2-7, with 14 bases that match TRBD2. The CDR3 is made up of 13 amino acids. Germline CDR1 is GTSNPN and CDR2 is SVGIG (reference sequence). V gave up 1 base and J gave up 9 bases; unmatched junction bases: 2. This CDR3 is CAWSEGTSGRQYF. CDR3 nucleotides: TGTGCCTGGAGTGAGGGGACTAGCGGGAGGCAGTACTTC.

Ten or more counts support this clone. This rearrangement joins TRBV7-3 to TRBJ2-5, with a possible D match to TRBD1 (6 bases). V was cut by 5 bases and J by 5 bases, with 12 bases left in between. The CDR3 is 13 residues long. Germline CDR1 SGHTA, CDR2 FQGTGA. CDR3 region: CASSRTARETQYF. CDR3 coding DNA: TGTGCCAGCAGCCGGACAGCGAGGGAGACCCAGTACTTC.

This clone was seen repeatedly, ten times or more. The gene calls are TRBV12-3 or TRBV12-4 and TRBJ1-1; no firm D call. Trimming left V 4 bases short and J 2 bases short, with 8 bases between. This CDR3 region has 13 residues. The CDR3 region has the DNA TGTGCCAGCAGTTACAGACCAAACACTGAAGCTTTCTTT. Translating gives CASSYRPNTEAFF.

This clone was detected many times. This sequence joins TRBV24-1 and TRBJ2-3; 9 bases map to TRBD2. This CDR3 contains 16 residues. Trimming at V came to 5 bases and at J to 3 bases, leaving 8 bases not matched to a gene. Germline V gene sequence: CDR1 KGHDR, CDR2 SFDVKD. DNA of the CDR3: TGTGCCACCAGTGTAAATAGCGGGAGAGGTACAGATACGCAGTATTTT. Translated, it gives CATSVNSGRGTDTQYF.